Presented here are 20 T cell receptor beta chains from one specimen sequenced in a study of post-analysis software for immune sequencing data. The TCR beta cDNA libraries contained unique molecular identifiers. TCRdb redid the calling of the PCR reads with MiXCR, one entry per CDR3 protein. The repertoire holds 600,000 to 750,000 distinct CDR3 sequences, with approximately 59% as singletons. The antigens these receptors bind are not known. Findings and caveats of the study: A handful of TRBV segments were significantly more frequent in patients than in controls. TRBV5-6, TRBV5-1 and TRBV20-1 were among these segments.

Sequences were obtained from blood. Source of these receptors: a girl aged 2 to 9 with multiple sclerosis.

The chain joins TRBV11-3 to TRBJ1-1, with TRBD1 identical over 9 bases. CDR1 SGHNT and CDR2 YENEEA come from the germline V gene. This CDR3 has 16 amino acids. The V and J ends lost 6 bases and 8 bases, in that order; junction bases with no gene match: 16. The DNA of the CDR3 is TGTGCCAGCAGTATACGACAGGGGGTCCGACATGGAGAAGCTTTCTTT. Translated, it gives CASSIRQGVRHGEAFF.

This clonotype was found a few times. The genes are TRBV12-3 or TRBV12-4 and TRBJ2-7, with D possibly matching TRBD1 (5 bases). Trimming cost V 6 bases and J 5 bases, with 11 bases left between them. This CDR3 has 12 residues. The chain's CDR3 is CASSPDKNEQYF. The CDR3 DNA reads TGTGCCAGCAGCCCGGACAAGAACGAGCAGTACTTC.

The V gene is TRBV11-3, the J gene TRBJ2-3; a possible D gene is TRBD1 (5 bases). Germline CDR1 reads SGHNT; CDR2 reads YENEEA. With 5 bases removed from V and 5 bases from J, the gap between germline ends came to 14 bases. The CDR3 length is 14 residues. The CDR3 region is CASSGQDRIDTQYF. CDR3 nucleotide sequence: TGTGCCAGCAGCGGACAAGACAGAATAGATACGCAGTATTTT.

The chain links TRBV7-8 to TRBJ2-4; tentatively, D is TRBD1 or TRBD2 (6 bases each). The better agreement between TRBJ2-7 and the DNA end casts doubt on the J call. Germline CDR1 and CDR2: SGHVS and FQNEAQ. CDR3 length equals 15 residues. The CDR3 bases are TGTGCCAGCAGCTTTACGGGGGCTAATCGGGACGAGCAGTACTTC. Translating it yields CASSFTGANRDEQYF.

In this sample, this clonotype turned up a few times. This rearrangement joins TRBV20-1 to TRBJ2-7; D ambiguous. The CDR3 loop spans 11 amino acids. The ends were cut back, 3 bases at V and 2 bases at J, with 5 bases in the middle. Germline CDR1 is DFQATT and CDR2 is SNEGSKA (reference sequence). The CDR3 region is CSASLTYEQYF. CDR3 bases: TGCAGTGCTAGTCTGACCTACGAGCAGTACTTC.

The chain joins TRBV7-3 to TRBJ2-1; the match to TRBD2 covers 7 bases. V shed 5 bases, J shed 0 bases, and the junction held 22 bases outside the gene matches. CDR3 size: 21 residues. Germline values: CDR1 SGHTA, CDR2 FQGTGA. The CDR3, as DNA: TGTGCCAGCAGCCCACTTTCGGGGGGTGTCACTCTAGGGAGCTCCTACAATGAGCAGTTCTTC. Residues: CASSPLSGGVTLGSSYNEQFF.

The chain recombines TRBV14 with TRBJ1-2, with D tentatively TRBD1 (5 bases). Trimming cost V 4 bases and J 8 bases, with 20 bases left between them. The CDR3 sequence is 15 residues long. Per the germline V gene, CDR1 is SGHDN and CDR2 is FVKESK. This CDR3 reads CASSLSRTSSTGYTF. CDR3 coding DNA: TGTGCCAGCAGCCTTAGCCGGACATCGTCTACGGGCTACACCTTC.

This clonotype was detected a few times. The rearrangement links TRBV5-1 to TRBJ2-1; TRBD1 aligns across 8 bases. CDR3 length: 14 amino acids. Germline CDR1 is SGHRS and CDR2 is YFSETQ. The V and J ends lost 4 bases and 7 bases, in that order; junction bases with no gene match: 7. The CDR3 nucleotides read TGCGCCAGCAGCCTCCCCAGGACAGGGAATGAGCAGTTCTTC. This translates into CASSLPRTGNEQFF.

V and J are TRBV12-3 or TRBV12-4 and TRBJ2-2; D gene uncertain. This CDR3 region has 13 residues. Trimming removed 8 bases from V and 6 bases from J, with 13 bases in between. In nucleotides, the CDR3 is TGTGCCAGCGATAAAGGGATCCCCGGGGAGCTGTTTTTT. This sequence encodes CASDKGIPGELFF.

The rearrangement links TRBV19 to TRBJ2-3; a possible D gene is TRBD1 (6 bases). With 7 bases removed from V and 0 bases from J, the gap between germline ends came to 11 bases. Germline assignment: CDR1 LNHDA and CDR2 SQIVND (reference sequence). The CDR3 is 14 amino acids. CDR3 sequence: CASKRTASTDTQYF. The CDR3, as DNA: TGTGCCAGTAAAAGGACAGCTAGCACAGATACGCAGTATTTT.

The V call is TRBV7-9, the J call TRBJ2-3; D not certain. Between the trimmed V and J ends, which lost 6 bases and 4 bases, there was a span of 20 bases. Germline V lookup: CDR1 SEHNR, CDR2 FQNEAQ (reference sequence). This CDR3 has 16 amino acids. CDR3 amino acids: CASRFPSEWRADTQYF. The CDR3, as DNA: TGTGCCAGCAGGTTCCCCTCGGAGTGGCGCGCAGATACGCAGTATTTT. Full variable domain (outside the CDR3, taken from reference TRBV7-9 and TRBJ2-3): DTGVSQNPRHKITKRGQNVTFRCDPISEHNRLYWYRQTLGQGPEFLTYFQNEAQLEKSRLLSDRFSAERPKGSFSTLEIQRTEQGDSAMYLCASRFPSEWRADTQYFGPGTRLTVL.

V gene TRBV20-1 combines with J gene TRBJ2-1, with 14 bases identical to TRBD2. Germline V gene data show CDR1 as DFQATT and CDR2 as SNEGSKA (reference sequence). V was clipped by 5 bases and J by 5 bases; unmatched bases: 5. The CDR3 contains 15 residues. In DNA, the CDR3 is TGCAGTGCTTACCGACTAGCGGGGGGGAACAATGAGCAGTTCTTC. Amino acids: CSAYRLAGGNNEQFF.

V is TRBV4-1 and J is TRBJ2-1; D unresolved. CDR1 is MGHRA, CDR2 YSYEKL, per germline. CDR3 size: 13 residues. The ends were cut back, 0 bases at V and 4 bases at J, with 4 bases in the middle. CDR3 sequence: CASSQEPYNEQFF. The CDR3 DNA reads TGCGCCAGCAGCCAAGAGCCGTACAATGAGCAGTTCTTC.

The CDR3 loop reads CASSPEGTGGEDTQYF. The CDR3 DNA follows: TGTGCCAGCAGTCCGGAAGGGACAGGGGGCGAAGATACGCAGTATTTT. This chain uses TRBV6-2 or TRBV6-3 with TRBJ2-3; 12 bases map to TRBD1. The CDR3 consists of 16 residues. Per germline, CDR1 MNHEY and CDR2 SVGEGT. Trimming cost V 5 bases and J 5 bases; bases outside gene matches: 8.

V is TRBV24-1 and J is TRBJ2-1; 10 positions agree with TRBD1. CDR1 is KGHDR and CDR2 is SFDVKD in the germline V gene. The CDR3 extends over 14 amino acids. After removal of 12 bases from V and 7 bases from J, the junction contained 11 bases not matched to a gene. DNA for the CDR3: TGTGCCGTCAGTGGGACAGGGGAAGGTAATGAGCAGTTCTTC. This translates into CAVSGTGEGNEQFF.

The chain couples TRBV10-3 to TRBJ1-2; D perhaps matches TRBD1 (5 bases). The germline gives CDR1 ENHRY, CDR2 SYGVKD. The CDR3 extends over 14 amino acids. V lost 6 bases, J lost 0 bases, and 11 bases lay in between. The CDR3 loop reads CAIRAAGANYGYTF. The CDR3 DNA sequence: TGTGCCATCAGGGCGGCGGGGGCTAACTATGGCTACACCTTC.

The J gene is TRBJ2-5, the V gene TRBV6-5; 12 nucleotides line up with TRBD2. The trim removed 11 bases at V and 5 bases at J, leaving 6 bases unmatched. This CDR3 contains 13 residues. CDR1 is MNHEY, CDR2 SVGAGI, per germline. The CDR3 DNA follows: TGTGCCGCTAGCGGGGGGGCCTATGAGACCCAGTACTTC. It encodes CAASGGAYETQYF.

The V call is TRBV7-2, the J call TRBJ2-1; 9 positions match TRBD2. This CDR3 has 16 residues. Germline V gives CDR1 SGHTA, CDR2 FQGNSA. The junction had 15 bases not matched to a gene; V was cut back by 2 bases and J by 13 bases. The CDR3 nucleotides read TGTGCCAGCAGCTTATTCCGACCGGCGGGGGGGAGCGAACAGTTCTTC. It encodes CASSLFRPAGGSEQFF.

The chain employs TRBV20-1 and TRBJ2-7, with 7 bases fitting TRBD2. This CDR3 region has 13 residues. The germline gives CDR1 DFQATT, CDR2 SNEGSKA (reference sequence). Trimming cost V 0 bases and J 2 bases; bases outside gene matches: 1. The CDR3 is CSARDLAAYEQYF. CDR3 in DNA: TGCAGTGCTAGAGATCTAGCGGCCTACGAGCAGTACTTC.

This chain links TRBV7-2 with TRBJ2-3, with D perhaps TRBD1 or TRBD2 (5 bases each). Between the trimmed V and J ends, which lost 3 bases and 4 bases, there was a span of 17 bases. The CDR3 consists of 16 residues. Germline V lookup: CDR1 SGHTA, CDR2 FQGNSA. The CDR3 DNA reads as TGTGCCAGCAGCTTTAACGAGGGGAGAGTCGCAGATACGCAGTATTTT. This gives the protein CASSFNEGRVADTQYF.